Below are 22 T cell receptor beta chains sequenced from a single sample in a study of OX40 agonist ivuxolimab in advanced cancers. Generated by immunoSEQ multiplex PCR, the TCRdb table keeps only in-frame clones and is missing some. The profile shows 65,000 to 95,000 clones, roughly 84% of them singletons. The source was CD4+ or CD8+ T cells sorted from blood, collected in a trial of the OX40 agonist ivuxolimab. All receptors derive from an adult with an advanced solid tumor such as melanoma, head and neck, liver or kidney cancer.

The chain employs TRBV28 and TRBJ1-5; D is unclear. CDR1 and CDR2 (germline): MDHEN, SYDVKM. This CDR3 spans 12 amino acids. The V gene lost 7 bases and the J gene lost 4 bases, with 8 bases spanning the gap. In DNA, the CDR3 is TGTGCCAGCAATGGCCTAAATCAGCCCCAGCATTTT. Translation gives CASNGLNQPQHF.

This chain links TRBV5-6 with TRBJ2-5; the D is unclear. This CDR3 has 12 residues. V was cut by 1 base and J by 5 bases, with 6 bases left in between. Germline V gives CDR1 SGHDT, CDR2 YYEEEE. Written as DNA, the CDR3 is TGTGCCAGCAGCTTGCGAGTGGAGACCCAGTACTTC. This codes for CASSLRVETQYF.

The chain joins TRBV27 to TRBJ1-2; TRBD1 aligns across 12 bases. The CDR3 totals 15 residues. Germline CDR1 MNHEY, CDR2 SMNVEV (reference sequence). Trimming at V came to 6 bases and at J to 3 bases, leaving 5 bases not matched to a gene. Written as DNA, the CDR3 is TGTGCCAGCAGAGGGACAGGGGGCCTCGACTATGGCTACACCTTC. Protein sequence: CASRGTGGLDYGYTF.

The CDR3 protein is CASSYIRGGGSDTQYF. CDR3 coding DNA: TGTGCCAGCAGTTACATACGCGGGGGAGGGTCAGATACGCAGTATTTT. This chain joins TRBV6-5 and TRBJ2-3, with 7 positions matching TRBD2. The CDR3 spans 16 residues. Germline V gene data show CDR1 as MNHEY and CDR2 as SVGAGI. V shed 2 bases and J 4 bases; nucleotides not matched to a gene: 9.

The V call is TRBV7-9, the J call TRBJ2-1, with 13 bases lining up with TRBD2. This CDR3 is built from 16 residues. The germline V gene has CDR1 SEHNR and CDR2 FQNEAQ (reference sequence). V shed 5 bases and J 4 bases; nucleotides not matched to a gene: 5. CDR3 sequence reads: CASSPTSGREYNEQFF. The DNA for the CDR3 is TGTGCCAGCAGCCCTACTAGCGGGAGGGAATACAATGAGCAGTTCTTC.

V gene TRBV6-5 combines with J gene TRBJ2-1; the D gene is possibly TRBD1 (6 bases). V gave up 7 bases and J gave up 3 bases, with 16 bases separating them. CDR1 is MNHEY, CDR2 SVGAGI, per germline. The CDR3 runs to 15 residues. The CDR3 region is CASTPQGKVYNEQFF. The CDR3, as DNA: TGTGCCAGCACTCCACAGGGTAAGGTCTACAATGAGCAGTTCTTC.

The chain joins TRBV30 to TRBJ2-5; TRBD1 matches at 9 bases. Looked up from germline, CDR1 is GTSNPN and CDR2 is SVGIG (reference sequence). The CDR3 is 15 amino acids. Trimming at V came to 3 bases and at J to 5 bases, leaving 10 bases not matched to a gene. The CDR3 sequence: CAWSAGTGHGETQYF. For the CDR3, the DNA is TGTGCCTGGAGCGCCGGGACAGGGCACGGGGAGACCCAGTACTTC.

This chain's CDR3 is CAIRGNTEAFF. The CDR3 DNA reads TGTGCCATCAGGGGGAACACTGAAGCTTTCTTT. J is TRBJ1-1 and V is TRBV10-3, with D unclear. The CDR3 runs to 11 residues. From germline, CDR1 is ENHRY and CDR2 SYGVKD. The germline V and J ends were trimmed by 6 bases and 1 base, with 3 bases remaining between them.

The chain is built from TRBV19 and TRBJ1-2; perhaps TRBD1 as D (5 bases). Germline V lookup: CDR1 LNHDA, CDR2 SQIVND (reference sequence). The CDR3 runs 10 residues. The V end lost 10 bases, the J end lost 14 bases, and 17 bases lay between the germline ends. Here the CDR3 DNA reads TGTGCCACCGCGGACATACATACGACCTTC. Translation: CATADIHTTF.

CDR3 coding DNA: TGTGCCACCAGCAGAGATGCGGCTAGCGGGGGTGGCACAGATACGCAGTATTTT. Translated, it gives CATSRDAASGGGTDTQYF. The V gene is TRBV15, the J gene TRBJ2-3; 10 bases are shared with TRBD2. CDR1 LNHNV and CDR2 YYDKDF come from the germline V gene (reference sequence). V lost 0 bases and J lost 1; bases outside the gene matches: 7. The CDR3 has 18 residues.

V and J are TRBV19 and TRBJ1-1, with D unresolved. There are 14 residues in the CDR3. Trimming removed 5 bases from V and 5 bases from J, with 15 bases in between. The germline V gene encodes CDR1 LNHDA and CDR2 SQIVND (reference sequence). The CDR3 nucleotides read TGTGCCAGTAGTCTGCTGCGAGGAATGACTGAAGCTTTCTTT. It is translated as CASSLLRGMTEAFF.

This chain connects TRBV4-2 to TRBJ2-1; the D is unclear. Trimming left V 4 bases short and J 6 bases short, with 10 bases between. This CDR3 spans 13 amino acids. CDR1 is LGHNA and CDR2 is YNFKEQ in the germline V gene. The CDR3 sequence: CASSPSGFNEQFF. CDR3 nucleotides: TGTGCCAGCAGCCCCTCGGGTTTCAATGAGCAGTTCTTC.

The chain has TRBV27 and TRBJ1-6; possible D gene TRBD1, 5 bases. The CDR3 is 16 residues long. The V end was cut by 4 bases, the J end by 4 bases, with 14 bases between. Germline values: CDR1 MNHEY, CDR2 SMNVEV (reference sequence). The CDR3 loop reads CASSSRGQGYNSPLHF. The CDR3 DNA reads TGTGCCAGCAGTTCTCGGGGCCAGGGTTATAATTCACCCCTCCACTTT.

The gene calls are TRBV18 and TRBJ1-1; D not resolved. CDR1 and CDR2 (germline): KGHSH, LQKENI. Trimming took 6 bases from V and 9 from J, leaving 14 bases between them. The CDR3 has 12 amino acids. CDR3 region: CASSLDEKKAFF. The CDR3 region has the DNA TGTGCCAGCTCTCTGGACGAGAAGAAAGCTTTCTTT. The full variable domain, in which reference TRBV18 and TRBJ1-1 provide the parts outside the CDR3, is NAGVMQNPRHLVRRRGQEARLRCSPMKGHSHVYWYRQLPEEGLKFMVYLQKENIIDESGMPKERFSAEFPKEGPSILRIQQVVRGDSAAYFCASSLDEKKAFFGQGTRLTVV.

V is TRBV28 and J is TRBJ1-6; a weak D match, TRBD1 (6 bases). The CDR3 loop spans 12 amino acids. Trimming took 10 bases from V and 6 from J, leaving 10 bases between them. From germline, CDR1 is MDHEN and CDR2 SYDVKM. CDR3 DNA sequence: TGTGCCATTCGGACAGTTAATTCACCCCTCCACTTT. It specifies CAIRTVNSPLHF.

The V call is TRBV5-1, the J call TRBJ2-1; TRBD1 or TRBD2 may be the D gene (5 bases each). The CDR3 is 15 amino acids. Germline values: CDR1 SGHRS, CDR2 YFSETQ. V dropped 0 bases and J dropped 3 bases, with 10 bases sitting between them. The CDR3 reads CASSLGGGVYNEQFF. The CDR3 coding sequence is TGCGCCAGCAGCTTGGGTGGGGGTGTCTACAATGAGCAGTTCTTC.

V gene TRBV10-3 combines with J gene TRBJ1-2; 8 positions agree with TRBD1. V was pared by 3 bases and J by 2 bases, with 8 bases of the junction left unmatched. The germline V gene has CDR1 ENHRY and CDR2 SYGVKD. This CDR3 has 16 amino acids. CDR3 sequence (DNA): TGTGCCATCAGTGATCCTACCGGGACAGGAAACTATGGCTACACCTTC. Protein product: CAISDPTGTGNYGYTF.

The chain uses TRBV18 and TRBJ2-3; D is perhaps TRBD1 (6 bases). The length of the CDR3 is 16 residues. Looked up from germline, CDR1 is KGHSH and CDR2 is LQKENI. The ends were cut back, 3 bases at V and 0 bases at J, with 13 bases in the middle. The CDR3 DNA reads TGTGCCAGCTCACCGACAGGTTCGCGCAGCACAGATACGCAGTATTTT. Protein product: CASSPTGSRSTDTQYF.

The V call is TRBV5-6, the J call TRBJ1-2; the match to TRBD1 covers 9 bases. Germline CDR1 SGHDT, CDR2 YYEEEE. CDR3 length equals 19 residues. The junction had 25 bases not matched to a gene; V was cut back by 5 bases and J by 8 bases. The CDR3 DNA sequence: TGTGCCAGCAGGATAAGAAATCACAGGGGGCGTTGGGATGGGAAGGGCTACACCTTC. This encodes CASRIRNHRGRWDGKGYTF.

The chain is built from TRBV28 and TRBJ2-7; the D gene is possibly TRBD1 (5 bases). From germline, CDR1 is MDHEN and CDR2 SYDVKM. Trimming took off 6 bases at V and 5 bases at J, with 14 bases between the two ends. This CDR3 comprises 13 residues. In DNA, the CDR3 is TGTGCCAGCAGCGACCCAGGGCGCCACGAGCAGTACTTC. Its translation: CASSDPGRHEQYF.

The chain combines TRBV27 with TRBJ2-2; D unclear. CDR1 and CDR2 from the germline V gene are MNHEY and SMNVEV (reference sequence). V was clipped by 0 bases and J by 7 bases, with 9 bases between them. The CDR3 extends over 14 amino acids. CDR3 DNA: TGTGCCAGCAGTTTATCGGGCCCTCACGGGGAGCTGTTTTTT. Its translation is CASSLSGPHGELFF.

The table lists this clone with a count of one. The CDR3 bases are TGTGCCAGTAGTATAGATCCCAGGGCAGCTCGACAGCCCCAGCATTTT. Its translation is CASSIDPRAARQPQHF. The chain employs TRBV19 and TRBJ1-5; possible D gene TRBD1, 5 bases. CDR3 length equals 16 residues. Deletions cut 0 bases from V and 7 bases from J, with 16 bases between. Germline V CDR1 and CDR2: LNHDA, SQIVND (reference sequence).